This T cell receptor (beta chain) was documented in a study of T cell repertoires in cytomegalovirus infection. This clonotype was seen ten or more times. TCRdb re-analysed the reads in MiXCR, keeping a single row per CDR3 protein. The data show fewer than 250,000 distinct CDR3 sequences, 22% seen once. The length of the CDR3 is 16 residues. V shed 0 bases, J shed 4 bases, and the junction held 4 bases outside the gene matches. The germline CDR1 and CDR2 sequences are SGHAT and FQNNGV. Material: CD8+ T cells from PBMCs. The sequence was collected from a human donor in good health (CMV status not recorded). Some clones in this sample may be carry-over from other donors' samples. This chain connects TRBV11-2 to TRBJ2-2; 8 bases fit TRBD1. The CDR3 protein is CASSLEAGGVTGELFF. CDR3 nucleotides: TGTGCCAGCAGCTTAGAGGCAGGGGGCGTCACCGGGGAGCTGTTTTTT.